This T cell receptor (beta chain) was captured by sequencing in a study of type 1 and type 2 diabetes patients. About the study: Donors were type 1 diabetes, type 2 diabetes, or nondiabetic controls. General study points: Between type 2 diabetes and control samples, V and J usage averaged about 0.97 correlation. Some HECs seen only in T1D might also appear in more T2D or control samples.

Genomic DNA was the PCR template. Multiplex PCR with 30 forward and 13 reverse primers amplified the TCR beta CDR3. TCRdb fed the multiplex PCR reads into MiXCR, producing one record per CDR3 protein. Of a few hundred thousand distinct CDR3 sequences detected, around 50% appear once; the ten largest clones hold about 13%. To note about this clonotype: What it recognizes is unknown.

Sequencing used peripheral blood mononuclear cells (PBMCs). The sequence was obtained from a man between 18 and 35 years old with type 2 diabetes.

CDR3 sequence (DNA): TGTGCCAGCAGTGAATTTGTAGGACAGTTGAATTCACCCCTCCACTTT. This translates into CASSEFVGQLNSPLHF. The chain has TRBV6-1 and TRBJ1-6, with D perhaps matching TRBD1 (6 bases). Trimming left V 2 bases short and J 7 bases short, with 15 bases between. Germline V gives CDR1 MNHNS, CDR2 SASEGT. This CDR3 contains 16 residues.